One sample yielded the 26 T cell receptor beta chains listed below, sequenced in a study of blood T cell repertoires in COVID-19. The table came from immunoSEQ multiplex PCR; TCRdb's copy has only in-frame clones and leaves some out. Of fewer than 400,000 clones in the sample, around nine tenths were seen once. Sequencing input: PBMCs or T cells enriched from blood (not recorded which). These receptors were taken from a woman aged 30 to 39 who had recovered from COVID-19.

This clone was found a few times. This chain links TRBV5-1 with TRBJ2-5; 10 nucleotides align to TRBD2. The CDR3 has 14 amino acids. Trimming cost V 4 bases and J 5 bases; bases outside gene matches: 5. CDR1 is SGHRS, CDR2 YFSETQ, per germline. This CDR3 reads CASSPPSGGETQYF. The CDR3 nucleotides are TGCGCCAGCAGCCCCCCTAGCGGGGGTGAGACCCAGTACTTC.

The V and J genes are TRBV7-6 and TRBJ1-4, with D maybe TRBD1 (6 bases). Trimming took off 2 bases at V and 8 bases at J, with 18 bases between the two ends. CDR1 is SGHVS, CDR2 FNYEAQ, per germline. This CDR3 comprises 16 residues. CDR3 nucleotide sequence: TGTGCCAGCAGCTTATACCTGACAGGCATGGGAGAAAAACTGTTTTTT. Protein: CASSLYLTGMGEKLFF.

This rearrangement joins TRBV7-8 to TRBJ1-1; perhaps TRBD1 as D (6 bases). The V gene's germline CDR1 is SGHVS and CDR2 FQNEAQ. The CDR3 extends over 16 amino acids. V gave up 6 bases and J gave up 4 bases, with 21 bases separating them. The CDR3 nucleotides are TGTGCCAGCAGTCCGCTCGCCAACCAGGGGAGCACTGAAGCTTTCTTT. As protein: CASSPLANQGSTEAFF.

The chain carries TRBV7-9 and TRBJ2-1; TRBD2 matches at 10 bases. The CDR3 covers 15 residues. CDR1 and CDR2 from the germline V gene are SEHNR and FQNEAQ (reference sequence). Germline trimming cut 5 bases from V and 3 bases from J; bases unmatched to any gene: 4. The CDR3 here is CASSLTSGRYNEQFF. The DNA of the CDR3 is TGTGCCAGCAGCCTGACTAGCGGGCGCTACAATGAGCAGTTCTTC.

The chain is built from TRBV19 and TRBJ2-5; D gene ambiguous. In germline, CDR1 is LNHDA, CDR2 SQIVND (reference sequence). The V and J ends lost 8 bases and 10 bases respectively, with 14 bases between them. The CDR3 runs to 11 residues. CDR3 in amino acids: CASEYKHYQYF. The DNA of the CDR3 is TGTGCCAGTGAATACAAGCACTACCAGTACTTC.

V and J are TRBV5-6 and TRBJ1-2; D gene unclear. The CDR3 spans 11 residues. Germline CDR1 is SGHDT and CDR2 is YYEEEE. With 0 bases removed from V and 8 bases from J, the gap between germline ends came to 5 bases. DNA of the CDR3: TGTGCCAGCAGCTTGGTGCGGGGCTACACCTTC. Translation: CASSLVRGYTF.

The V call is TRBV7-9, the J call TRBJ1-1; 9 bases align to TRBD1. This CDR3 has 13 amino acids. Germline-derived CDR1 and CDR2 are SEHNR and FQNEAQ (reference sequence). Losses at the gene ends were 5 bases for V and 6 bases for J; bases not matched to a gene: 4. In nucleotides, the CDR3 is TGTGCCAGCAGCCCGGGACAGGGAGCTGAAGCTTTCTTT. Amino acids: CASSPGQGAEAFF.

This clone has a single count. V and J are TRBV9 and TRBJ1-2, with 8 bases that match TRBD1. The CDR3 has 16 residues. CDR1 and CDR2 (germline): SGDLS, YYNGEE. The V gene end was trimmed by 4 bases and the J gene end by 5 bases; junction bases not matched to a gene: 13. CDR3 in amino acids: CASSPDPGTGGYGYTF. CDR3 DNA: TGTGCCAGCAGCCCGGACCCCGGGACAGGAGGTTATGGCTACACCTTC.

For the CDR3, the DNA is TGTGCCAGCAGCGCCAACAGGGGTGATTCACCCCTCCACTTT. This codes for CASSANRGDSPLHF. The genes are TRBV11-2 and TRBJ1-6, with TRBD1 matching 7 bases. V dropped 5 bases and J dropped 8; count of bases not matched to a gene: 6. The germline V gene has CDR1 SGHAT and CDR2 FQNNGV. This CDR3 has 14 amino acids.

This clone was seen only a few times. This chain connects TRBV4-1 to TRBJ1-2; 9 nucleotides align to TRBD1. With V trimmed by 4 bases and J by 9 bases, 12 bases remained unmatched. Germline V gene sequence: CDR1 MGHRA, CDR2 YSYEKL. The length of the CDR3 is 15 residues. In DNA form, the CDR3 reads TGCGCCAGCAGCCTCGGGGGACAGGGAGATCGCCGCTACACCTTC. It is translated as CASSLGGQGDRRYTF.

V and J are TRBV6-5 and TRBJ1-1; a weak D match, TRBD1 (5 bases). Per germline, CDR1 MNHEY and CDR2 SVGAGI. The CDR3 contains 14 residues. V was clipped by 8 bases and J by 0 bases, with 13 bases between them. The CDR3 sequence: CASPRRGMNTEAFF. As DNA, the CDR3 is TGTGCCAGCCCGAGACGGGGGATGAACACTGAAGCTTTCTTT.

The chain has TRBV5-4 and TRBJ1-1; 10 bases fit TRBD1. CDR3 size: 14 residues. J lost 5 bases, V lost 4 bases, and 5 bases had no gene match. Germline V gene lookup returns CDR1 SGHNT and CDR2 YYREEE (reference sequence). The CDR3 region is CASSRQGANTEAFF. CDR3 sequence (DNA): TGTGCCAGCAGCCGACAGGGGGCCAATACTGAAGCTTTCTTT.

CDR3 in DNA: TGTGCCAGCCAGGGTTTAGGGACAGACAATAACACGGGCTACACCTTC. Protein product: CASQGLGTDNNTGYTF. The chain links TRBV10-3 to TRBJ1-2, with 7 bases matching TRBD1. This CDR3 contains 16 residues. J was trimmed by 8 bases and V by 10 bases; bases with no gene match: 22. Germline assignment: CDR1 ENHRY and CDR2 SYGVKD.

V usage is TRBV3-1 (or the pseudogene TRBV3-2) and J usage is TRBJ1-4, with TRBD1 as a possible D gene (5 bases). Germline V gene sequence: CDR1 LGHDT, CDR2 YNNKEL (reference sequence). The ends were cut back, 4 bases at V and 5 bases at J, with 17 bases in the middle. This CDR3 region has 16 residues. The chain's CDR3 is CASSLIPGFTNEKLFF. For the CDR3, the DNA is TGTGCCAGCAGCCTGATTCCAGGGTTTACCAATGAAAAACTGTTTTTT.

The chain joins TRBV12-5 to TRBJ2-7; 11 bases agree with TRBD1. The CDR3 runs to 13 residues. Germline V gives CDR1 LGHNT, CDR2 FRNRAP. The junction had 1 base not matched to a gene; V was cut back by 6 bases and J by 3 bases. CDR3 in amino acids: CASGGTGGYEQYF. As DNA, the CDR3 is TGTGCTAGTGGGGGGACAGGGGGCTACGAGCAGTACTTC.

The V call is TRBV30, the J call TRBJ1-5, with 7 bases matching TRBD1. The CDR3 extends over 14 amino acids. V shed 2 bases and J 7 bases; nucleotides not matched to a gene: 8. CDR1 is GTSNPN and CDR2 is SVGIG in the germline V gene (reference sequence). The CDR3 loop reads CAWSPTGFDQPQHF. The CDR3 DNA follows: TGTGCCTGGAGTCCGACAGGGTTCGACCAGCCCCAGCATTTT.

The rearrangement uses TRBV3-1 (or the pseudogene TRBV3-2) and TRBJ2-3; D is perhaps TRBD1 (6 bases). Germline CDR1 reads LGHDT; CDR2 reads YNNKEL (reference sequence). V dropped 4 bases and J dropped 5 bases, with 10 bases sitting between them. The CDR3 extends over 13 amino acids. CDR3 DNA sequence: TGTGCCAGCAGCCCCCCGGACAGAGATACGCAGTATTTT. As protein: CASSPPDRDTQYF.

The chain is built from TRBV20-1 and TRBJ2-3; 9 bases align to TRBD2. CDR3 size: 16 residues. Unmatched junction bases numbered 11, after V lost 3 bases and J lost 4 bases. The germline CDR1 and CDR2 sequences are DFQATT and SNEGSKA (reference sequence). CDR3 nucleotides: TGCAGTGCTAGTCTCCGAGCGGGAGGCGGGCCAGATACGCAGTATTTT. Protein sequence: CSASLRAGGGPDTQYF.

The chain uses TRBV10-3 and TRBJ1-4, with D tentatively TRBD1 (5 bases). Germline V gives CDR1 ENHRY, CDR2 SYGVKD. CDR3 size: 14 residues. The V end was cut by 2 bases, the J end by 4 bases, with 8 bases between. The CDR3 sequence: CAISERQGNEKLFF. DNA for the CDR3: TGTGCCATCAGTGAGCGGCAGGGTAATGAAAAACTGTTTTTT.

The V gene is TRBV6-5, the J gene TRBJ2-1, with 10 bases lining up with TRBD1. Looked up from germline, CDR1 is MNHEY and CDR2 is SVGAGI. V lost 6 bases, J lost 9 bases, and 8 bases stayed unmatched. The CDR3 sequence is 14 residues long. CDR3 in amino acids: CASSRQGAIGEQFF. DNA for the CDR3: TGTGCCAGCAGCCGACAGGGGGCGATTGGTGAGCAGTTCTTC.

This chain connects TRBV27 to TRBJ1-1; D might be TRBD1 (6 bases). Trimming cost V 0 bases and J 3 bases, with 11 bases left between them. Germline V gene sequence: CDR1 MNHEY, CDR2 SMNVEV (reference sequence). The CDR3 is made up of 15 amino acids. In DNA, the CDR3 is TGTGCCAGCAGTTTATCGGGCAGGGGCTACACTGAAGCTTTCTTT. Its translation: CASSLSGRGYTEAFF.

The V gene is TRBV7-6, the J gene TRBJ2-1, with 13 bases identical to TRBD2. The germline V gene encodes CDR1 SGHVS and CDR2 FNYEAQ. With 5 bases clipped from V and 10 bases from J, the junction kept 8 bases outside the gene matches. This CDR3 has 15 amino acids. The CDR3 nucleotides are TGTGCCAGCAGCCCGGGACTAGCGGGACAGAGAGAGCAGTTCTTC. Encoded protein: CASSPGLAGQREQFF.

The chain couples TRBV2 to TRBJ1-4; perhaps TRBD1 as D (5 bases). V was shortened by 2 bases and J by 5 bases, with 9 bases between the two germline ends. The CDR3 totals 14 residues. From germline, CDR1 is SNHLY and CDR2 FYNNEI. The CDR3 spells CASSELTENEKLFF. CDR3 coding DNA: TGTGCCAGCAGTGAACTGACAGAAAATGAAAAACTGTTTTTT.

This sequence joins TRBV6-5 and TRBJ2-7, with a tentative D call TRBD2 (5 bases). This CDR3 contains 11 residues. The germline gives CDR1 MNHEY, CDR2 SVGAGI. The V end lost 8 bases, the J end lost 7 bases, and 12 bases lay between the germline ends. CDR3 sequence: CASGPSGEQYF. The CDR3 region has the DNA TGTGCCAGCGGCCCCTCGGGAGAGCAGTACTTC.

V gene TRBV19 combines with J gene TRBJ1-2; TRBD1 aligns across 7 bases. The CDR3 is 14 amino acids. CDR1 is LNHDA, CDR2 SQIVND, per germline (reference sequence). After removal of 8 bases from V and 5 bases from J, the junction contained 11 bases not matched to a gene. For the CDR3, the DNA is TGTGCCAGTGGCAAGGGGGCGGCACTATATGGCTACACCTTC. Translation: CASGKGAALYGYTF. The whole variable domain, remainder taken from reference TRBV19 and TRBJ1-2, is DGGITQSPKYLFRKEGQNVTLSCEQNLNHDAMYWYRQDPGQGLRLIYYSQIVNDFQKGDIAEGYSVSREKKESFPLTVTSAQKNPTAFYLCASGKGAALYGYTFGSGTRLTVV.

The rearrangement joins TRBV5-1 to TRBJ2-3; 7 bases align to TRBD2. V lost 1 base, J lost 6 bases, and 8 bases stayed unmatched. The CDR3 runs to 15 residues. From germline, CDR1 is SGHRS and CDR2 YFSETQ. For the CDR3, the DNA is TGCGCCAGCAGCTTGTTGGCGGGAGTTTCGGATACGCAGTATTTT. Residues: CASSLLAGVSDTQYF.